The entry below describes one T cell receptor beta chain. This clone was seen more than once but under ten times. Its antigen remains unidentified. Per-nucleotide qualities are absent, and no much larger clonotype sits a single base away. These data come from a study of T cell changes during pregnancy in multiple sclerosis (dated by TCRdb to about 2019). Some background on the complete study: In women with multiple sclerosis, the researchers looked at how the T cell repertoire shifted as pregnancy progressed.

To prepare the library, the immunoSEQ multiplex PCR assay was applied. The clones in this table, taken by TCRdb from immuneACCESS, are in-frame only. Not every clone is retained; where verified, under half of the shortfall comes from an unresolved V gene, and the cause of the rest is unknown. This sample comprises over 30,000 clones, 92% of them detected only once. In total, the top ten clones hold approximately 0.79% of the sample. The CDR3, from cysteine to phenylalanine, totals 13 residues. The entry retains the CDR3 DNA only, 39 bases that are in frame from base 1. Trimming removed 1 base from V and 4 bases from J, leaving 8 bases between the germline ends. CDR1 is given as LGHNT and CDR2 as FRNRAP, both from the germline V gene.

The sequence was obtained from a female donor with multiple sclerosis, enrolled in a pregnancy study. The sample consisted of CD4+ T cells from peripheral blood mononuclear cells, taken in the third trimester of pregnancy. The rearrangement combines TRBV12-5 with TRBJ2-7; the D gene is unclear. The CDR3 amino acid sequence is: CASGLGRLYEQYF. The DNA sequence is as follows: TGTGCTAGTGGTTTGGGGCGGCTTTACGAGCAGTACTTC.